This TCR beta chain stems from a study of cytomegalovirus exposure and HLA in healthy donors. On the study more broadly: HLA-typed donors were the source of around 77 million unique TCRs held in an early data release. Study-level results: CMV serostatus was the sole immune exposure information available. TCR beta chain V- and J-gene trimming was linked, in a later analysis, to a missense variant in DCLRE1C.

CDR3 length equals 15 residues. The germline gives CDR1 SGDLS, CDR2 YYNGEE. The ends lost 0 bases at V and 7 bases at J; junction bases unmatched: 4. It was with 60 Vbeta and 13 Jbeta primers that the PCR ran. Assay used: immunoSEQ multiplex PCR; TCRdb lists only in-frame clones, some missing. Here the sample spans roughly 120,000 clones, 60% to 80% being singletons. Details on this clone: Its antigen is not identified.

The TCR comes from a man aged 50-60 years in good health and CMV-seropositive. The sequencing sample was made of PBMCs. The chain couples TRBV9 to TRBJ1-4, with 9 bases identical to TRBD1. Here the CDR3 reads CASSVGDRESEKLFF. The CDR3, as DNA: TGTGCCAGCAGCGTAGGGGACAGGGAAAGTGAAAAACTGTTTTTT.